Listed below are T cell receptor beta chains from one sample, sequenced in a study of T cell changes during pregnancy in multiple sclerosis. TCRdb keeps only in-frame clones here, not all; method: immunoSEQ multiplex PCR. Seen here are 40,000 to 45,000 clones, 90% to 95% observed once, and the top ten hold 1.5% to 2%. Material: peripheral blood, obtained in the third trimester of pregnancy. These receptors were obtained from a female donor with multiple sclerosis, enrolled in a pregnancy study. The CDR3 runs from the conserved cysteine through the conserved F or W.

V gene: TRBV19
J gene: TRBJ1-4
CDR3 protein: CASSRLRGGNEKLFF

V gene: TRBV19
J gene: TRBJ1-1
CDR3 protein: CASSTGQMDTEAFF

V gene: TRBV7-6
J gene: TRBJ1-5
CDR3 protein: CASSLLSGGGGNQPQHF

V gene: TRBV7-2
J gene: TRBJ2-1
CDR3 protein: CASSLLRVNEQFF

V gene: TRBV4-1
J gene: TRBJ2-7
CDR3 protein: CASSQDTETYEQYF

V gene: TRBV13
J gene: TRBJ1-2
CDR3 protein: CASSQSRGGGYTF

V gene: TRBV19
J gene: TRBJ1-2
CDR3 protein: CASIASEGGGYTF

V gene: TRBV28
J gene: TRBJ2-3
CDR3 protein: CASTAPTSGTRNTQYF

V gene: TRBV5-8
J gene: TRBJ1-5
CDR3 protein: CASSPGKRQPQHF

V gene: TRBV6-4
J gene: TRBJ2-3
CDR3 protein: CASSLGQGGADTQYF

V gene: TRBV2
J gene: TRBJ2-5
CDR3 protein: CASSTEYQETQYF

V gene: TRBV7-6
J gene: TRBJ2-2
CDR3 protein: CASSSVEGTGELFF

V gene: TRBV7-2
J gene: TRBJ2-5
CDR3 protein: CASSLGSGGPDQETQYF

V gene: TRBV9
J gene: TRBJ2-2
CDR3 protein: CASSVSSGELFF

V gene: TRBV7-9
J gene: TRBJ2-1
CDR3 protein: CASSTSLAAYNEQFF

V gene: TRBV30
J gene: TRBJ1-3
CDR3 protein: CAWTGQGVGGNTIYF

V gene: TRBV27
J gene: TRBJ1-4
CDR3 protein: CASRPGTGYGKLFF

V gene: TRBV29-1
J gene: TRBJ1-1
CDR3 protein: CSVERQGRGTEAFF

V gene: TRBV27
J gene: TRBJ2-6
CDR3 protein: CASSDTDRGLSGANVLTF

V gene: TRBV30
J gene: TRBJ2-4
CDR3 protein: CAWTQGGNIQYF

V gene: TRBV12-5
J gene: TRBJ1-3
CDR3 protein: CASGLVTGIGNTIYF

V gene: TRBV5-1
J gene: TRBJ2-7
CDR3 protein: CASSDQQIRQGNIYEQYF

V gene: TRBV6-1
J gene: TRBJ1-1
CDR3 protein: CASSRPGNTEAFF